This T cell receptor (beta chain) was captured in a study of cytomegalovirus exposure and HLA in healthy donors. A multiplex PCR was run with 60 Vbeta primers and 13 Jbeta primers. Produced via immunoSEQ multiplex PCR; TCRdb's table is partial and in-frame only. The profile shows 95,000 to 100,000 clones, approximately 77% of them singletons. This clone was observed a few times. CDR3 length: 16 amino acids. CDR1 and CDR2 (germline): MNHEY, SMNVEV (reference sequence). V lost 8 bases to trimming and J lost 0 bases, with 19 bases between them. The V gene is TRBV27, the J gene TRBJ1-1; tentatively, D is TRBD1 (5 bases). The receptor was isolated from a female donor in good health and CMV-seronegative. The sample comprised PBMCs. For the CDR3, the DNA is TGTGCCAGCCGACGACCGACAGACTCCATGAACACTGAAGCTTTCTTT. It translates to CASRRPTDSMNTEAFF.